The rows below give T cell receptor beta chains drawn from one sample of a study of CD8 T cells in Susac syndrome. MiXCR, run by TCRdb on the immunoSEQ multiplex PCR reads, gives a single entry per CDR3 protein. The data hold about 190,000 distinct CDR3 sequences, with roughly nine tenths observed a single time. Sequencing used CD4+ T cells from PBMCs. Source of these receptors: a human donor with Susac syndrome. CDR3s include the opening cysteine and the closing phenylalanine or tryptophan. D genes are given only for firm matches. Not all rows give a size; the values are once, few, many and, for expanded clones, a class.

clone_size d_call j_call v_call cdr3_nt cdr3_aa
- TRBD2 TRBJ2-5 TRBV6-6 TGTGCCAGCAGCAGCGGGACTAGCGGCCAAGAGACCCAGTACTTC CASSSGTSGQETQYF
- - TRBJ2-7 TRBV20-1 TGCAGTGCTAGAGATAGGGGACGGACGAGGCACGAGCAGTACTTC CSARDRGRTRHEQYF
- TRBD2 TRBJ2-1 TRBV5-1 TGCGCCAGCAGCTCGAATATTGGACTAGCCAATGAGCAGTTCTTC CASSSNIGLANEQFF
- - TRBJ2-6 TRBV20-1 TGCAGTGCCCCAGCCATTCGGGGGGCCAACGTCCTGACTTTC CSAPAIRGANVLTF
- TRBD2 TRBJ2-2 TRBV20-1 TGCAGTGCTAGAGACGCGACTAGCGGGAGCGGCGGGGAGCTGTTTTTT CSARDATSGSGGELFF
- - TRBJ2-7 TRBV20-1 TGCAGTGCTAGTCAACAGATTAACTACGAGCAGTACTTC CSASQQINYEQYF
- TRBD1 TRBJ2-7 TRBV12-5 TGTGCTAGTGGTTTGGTAGGGGTCCCAGGGGGTTACGAGCAGTACTTC CASGLVGVPGGYEQYF
- - TRBJ1-2 TRBV11-2 TGTGCCAGCAGCTCCCGGGGGGGCTACTATGGCTACACCTTC CASSSRGGYYGYTF
- - TRBJ2-2 TRBV5-1 TGCGCCAGCAGCTTAACGAACACCGGGGAGCTGTTTTTT CASSLTNTGELFF
- TRBD1 TRBJ2-7 TRBV4-1 TGCGCCAGCAGCCAAGATTCAGGACAGGACTACGAGCAGTACTTC CASSQDSGQDYEQYF
- TRBD2 TRBJ2-1 TRBV3-1 TGTGCCAGCAGCCCTCGGACTAGCGGGAGAAACGGCAATGAGCAGTTCTTC CASSPRTSGRNGNEQFF
- - TRBJ2-3 TRBV7-9 TGTGCCAGCAGCTTAGCGGGAAAGCCGACAGATACGCAGTATTTT CASSLAGKPTDTQYF
- - TRBJ1-2 TRBV12-3/TRBV12-4 TGTGCCAGCAGTACAACCGGGACAACCTATGGCTACACCTTC CASSTTGTTYGYTF
- TRBD1 TRBJ2-7 TRBV15 TGTGCCACCAGCAGGGACCAGACAGGGGCCCCCTACGAGCAGTACTTC CATSRDQTGAPYEQYF
- TRBD1 TRBJ2-2 TRBV6-5 TGTGCCAGCAGTTACTCCGGGACAGGGTACACCGGGGAGCTGTTTTTT CASSYSGTGYTGELFF
once - TRBJ2-7 TRBV19 TGTGCCAGTAGTCCCCGGCGAGCCAGCTACGAGCAGTACTTC CASSPRRASYEQYF
- - TRBJ2-5 TRBV7-9 TGTGCCAGCAGCTTACGACGGGGGCTTCCAGAGACCCAGTACTTC CASSLRRGLPETQYF
- - TRBJ1-5 TRBV19 TGTGCCAGTAGTGGGCCGGGTCAGAGACAGCCCCAGCATTTT CASSGPGQRQPQHF
- TRBD1 TRBJ2-1 TRBV6-2/TRBV6-3 TGTGCCAGCAGTTACTCGACAGGGTCCTACTACAATGAGCAGTTCTTC CASSYSTGSYYNEQFF
- TRBD1 TRBJ2-7 TRBV6-5 TGTGCCAGCAGTTTTATTACAGGGGGCTACGAGCAGTACTTC CASSFITGGYEQYF
- - TRBJ2-1 TRBV9 TGTGCCAGCAGCCCCAAAGGGGGGCCGGATGAGCAGTTCTTC CASSPKGGPDEQFF
- - TRBJ2-4 TRBV12-3/TRBV12-4 TGTGCCAGCAGGAAGGGGGAGGAGGAAGGCCAAAACATTCAGTACTTC CASRKGEEEGQNIQYF
- - TRBJ2-1 TRBV28 TGTGCCAGCATCTTCAATAAGGTTGGGAAGTTCGATGAGCAGTTCTTC CASIFNKVGKFDEQFF
- - TRBJ2-5 TRBV5-1 TGCGCCAGCAGCTCGACCTTAGTGGGCCAAGAGACCCAGTACTTC CASSSTLVGQETQYF
- - TRBJ1-1 TRBV5-1 TGCGCCAGCAGCCTGTTAGACAGTAACACTGAAGCTTTCTTT CASSLLDSNTEAFF
- TRBD1 TRBJ1-4 TRBV18 TGTGCCAGCTCACCAATCGGACAGGGAACAACTAATGAAAAACTGTTTTTT CASSPIGQGTTNEKLFF
- TRBD1 TRBJ2-2 TRBV29-1 TGCAGCGTTGAACCGGGACAGGGGTCCGGGGAGCTGTTTTTT CSVEPGQGSGELFF
- TRBD2 TRBJ2-3 TRBV30 TGTGCCTGGAGACTAAGCGGGGGCACAGATACGCAGTATTTT CAWRLSGGTDTQYF
- - TRBJ2-7 TRBV5-1 TGCGCCAGCAGCTTGGGCGGGATACTCTCCTACGAGCAGTACTTC CASSLGGILSYEQYF
- - TRBJ2-7 TRBV5-6 TGTGCCAGCAGCTTGTCGGGGGAGCAGTACTTC CASSLSGEQYF
- TRBD2 TRBJ2-7 TRBV25-1 TGTGCCAGCACCCCAAGGGAGGGACTAGGAGAGCGGCAGTACTTC CASTPREGLGERQYF
- - TRBJ1-1 TRBV29-1 TGCAGCAGTTGGAGGCGGGATGAAGCTTTCTTT CSSWRRDEAFF
- TRBD1 TRBJ1-1 TRBV5-1 TGCGCCAGCAGCTCCGGGACAGGGGGATCGTACCTCACTGAAGCTTTCTTT CASSSGTGGSYLTEAFF
- TRBD2 TRBJ2-2 TRBV20-1 TGCAGTGCTACAACTAGCGGGACTTACACCGGGGAGCTGTTTTTT CSATTSGTYTGELFF
once TRBD1 TRBJ2-1 TRBV20-1 TGCAGTGCCAGACAGGGAAGGCTAGACAATGAGCAGTTCTTC CSARQGRLDNEQFF
once - TRBJ1-1 TRBV2 TGTGCCAGCAGTCTCTGGAGGGCAGGGACGAACACTGAAGCTTTCTTT CASSLWRAGTNTEAFF
- TRBD1 TRBJ1-2 TRBV6-2/TRBV6-3 TGTGCCAGCAGTACCGGGACAGAATCCTATGGCTACACCTTC CASSTGTESYGYTF
once TRBD2 TRBJ2-3 TRBV29-1 TGCAGCTCCGAGCGGGAGGGAGATACGCAGTATTTT CSSEREGDTQYF
- - TRBJ1-5 TRBV10-3 TGTGCCATAGGACCGAGCAATCAGCCCCAGCATTTT CAIGPSNQPQHF
once TRBD2 TRBJ2-7 TRBV20-1 TGCAGTGCTAGAGGGGTGACGGGACTAGTCTTGAAAGAGTACGAGCAGTACTTC CSARGVTGLVLKEYEQYF
- - TRBJ1-2 TRBV7-2 TGTGCCAGCAGCTTAGACGAGATATCCTCCTCCGACTTC CASSLDEISSSDF
- - TRBJ1-5 TRBV7-3 TGTGCCAGCAGCCCACCCCGGGAGCTCAATCAGCCCCAGCATTTT CASSPPRELNQPQHF
once TRBD1 TRBJ2-5 TRBV4-1 TGCTCCAGCAGCCAAGATTCACAGGGGGCTTGGAGTCAAGAGACCCAGTACTTC CSSSQDSQGAWSQETQYF
- - TRBJ1-4 TRBV12-3/TRBV12-4 TGTGCCAGCAGTCGGGGGCGCATTAATGAAAAACTGTTTTTT CASSRGRINEKLFF
- TRBD1 TRBJ2-7 TRBV28 TGTGCCAGCAACAAGGGACAGACCTACGAGCAGTACTTC CASNKGQTYEQYF
- TRBD2 TRBJ2-1 TRBV5-1 TGCGCCAGCAGCGAAGCGGGGAGCCCTTACAATGAGCAGTTCTTC CASSEAGSPYNEQFF
- - TRBJ2-5 TRBV5-1 TGCGCCAGCAGCTTGGTCAGTCCGGGTTGGGCCGGGTTGGAGACCCAGTACTTC CASSLVSPGWAGLETQYF
few - TRBJ1-2 TRBV28 TGTGCCAGCAGCCTAGACCACTATGGCTACACCTTC CASSLDHYGYTF
- TRBD2 TRBJ2-7 TRBV9 TGTGCCAGCAGCCCTCGAGATAGCGGGGGCTCCTACGAGCAGTACTTC CASSPRDSGGSYEQYF
- - TRBJ2-7 TRBV15 TGTGCCACCAGCAGAGGCCGGGTACTAGGTATGGAGCAGTACTTC CATSRGRVLGMEQYF
- - TRBJ2-1 TRBV3-1 TGTGCCAGCAGCCGATTGACACCAAGTGCTACCGGTGGATACCACAATGAGCAGTTCTTC CASSRLTPSATGGYHNEQFF
- TRBD1 TRBJ2-5 TRBV5-1 TGCGCCAGCAGCTTAGGACAGGAGATGGCCACAGAGACCCAGTACTTC CASSLGQEMATETQYF
- TRBD2 TRBJ2-3 TRBV3-1 TGTGCCAGCAGCCAGGCGGGGGGGACCACAGATACGCGGTATTTT CASSQAGGTTDTRYF
once - TRBJ1-1 TRBV11-2 TGTGCCAGCAGCTTACAAAGTGAGTCCACTGAAGCTTTCTTT CASSLQSESTEAFF
- - TRBJ2-5 TRBV6-6 TGTGCCAGCATGAAGGACGGTACCCAAGAGACCCAGTACTTC CASMKDGTQETQYF